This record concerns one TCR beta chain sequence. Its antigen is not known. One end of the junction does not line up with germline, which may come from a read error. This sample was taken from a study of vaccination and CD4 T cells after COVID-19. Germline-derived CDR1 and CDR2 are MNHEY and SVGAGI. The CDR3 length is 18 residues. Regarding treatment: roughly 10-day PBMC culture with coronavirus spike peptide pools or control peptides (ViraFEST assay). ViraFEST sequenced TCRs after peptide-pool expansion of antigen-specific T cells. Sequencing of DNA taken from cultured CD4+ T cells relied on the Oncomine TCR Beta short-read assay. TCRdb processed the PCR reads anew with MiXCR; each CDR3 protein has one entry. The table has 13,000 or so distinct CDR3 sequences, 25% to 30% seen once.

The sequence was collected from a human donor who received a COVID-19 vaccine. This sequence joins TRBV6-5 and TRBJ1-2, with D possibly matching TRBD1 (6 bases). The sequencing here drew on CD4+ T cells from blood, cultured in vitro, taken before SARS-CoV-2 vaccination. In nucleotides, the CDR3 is TGTGTCAGCAGTTACGAAAGGCCGCGGCCAGGGGTGAACTATGGCTACACCTTC. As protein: CVSSYERPRPGVNYGYTF.